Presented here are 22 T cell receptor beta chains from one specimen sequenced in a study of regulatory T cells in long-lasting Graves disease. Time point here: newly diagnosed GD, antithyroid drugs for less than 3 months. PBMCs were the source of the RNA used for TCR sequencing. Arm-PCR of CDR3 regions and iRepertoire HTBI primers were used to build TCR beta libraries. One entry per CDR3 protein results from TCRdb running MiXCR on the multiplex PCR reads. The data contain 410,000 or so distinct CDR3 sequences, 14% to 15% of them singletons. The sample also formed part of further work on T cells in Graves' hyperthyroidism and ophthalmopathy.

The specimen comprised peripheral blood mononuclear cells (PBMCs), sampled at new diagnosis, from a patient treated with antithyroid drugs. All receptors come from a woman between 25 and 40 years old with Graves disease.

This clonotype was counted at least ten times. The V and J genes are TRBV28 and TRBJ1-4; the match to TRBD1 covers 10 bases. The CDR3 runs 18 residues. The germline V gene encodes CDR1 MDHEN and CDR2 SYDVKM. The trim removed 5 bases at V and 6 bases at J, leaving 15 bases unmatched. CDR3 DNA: TGTGCCAGCAGTCCGCCGGGACAGGGGCCTCATGGCTATGAAAAACTGTTTTTT. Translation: CASSPPGQGPHGYEKLFF.

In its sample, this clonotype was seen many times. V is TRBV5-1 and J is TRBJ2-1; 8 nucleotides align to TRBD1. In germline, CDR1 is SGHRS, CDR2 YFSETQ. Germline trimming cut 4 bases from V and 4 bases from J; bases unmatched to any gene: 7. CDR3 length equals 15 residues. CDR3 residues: CASSTTGADYNEQFF. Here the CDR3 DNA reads TGCGCCAGCAGCACGACAGGGGCCGATTACAATGAGCAGTTCTTC.

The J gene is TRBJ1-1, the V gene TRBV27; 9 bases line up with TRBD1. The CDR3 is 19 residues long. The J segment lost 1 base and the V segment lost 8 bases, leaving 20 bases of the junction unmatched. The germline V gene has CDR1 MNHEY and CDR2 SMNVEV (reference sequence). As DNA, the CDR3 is TGTGCCAGCGGGAGGGACAGGGAGCGGGTGCTGTCCCGGAACACTGAAGCTTTCTTT. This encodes CASGRDRERVLSRNTEAFF.

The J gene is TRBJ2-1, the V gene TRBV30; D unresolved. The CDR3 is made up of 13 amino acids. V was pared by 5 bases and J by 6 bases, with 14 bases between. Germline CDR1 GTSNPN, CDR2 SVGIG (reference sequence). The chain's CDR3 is CAWAFSTINEQFF. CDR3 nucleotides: TGTGCCTGGGCCTTCTCTACAATCAATGAGCAGTTCTTC.

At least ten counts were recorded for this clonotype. The CDR3 DNA is TGTGCCAGCAGTTACAGGGACAGTCCTACGGAGCAGTACTTC. The encoded protein is CASSYRDSPTEQYF. This chain joins TRBV6-5 and TRBJ2-7; TRBD1 agrees at 7 bases. Germline V lookup: CDR1 MNHEY, CDR2 SVGAGI. The CDR3 has 14 amino acids. The junction had 8 bases not matched to a gene; V was cut back by 2 bases and J by 7 bases.

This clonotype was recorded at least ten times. This chain's CDR3 is CASFRPGANVLTF. The CDR3 DNA reads TGTGCCAGCTTCCGCCCTGGGGCCAACGTCCTGACTTTC. The rearrangement joins TRBV6-1 to TRBJ2-6, with unresolved D. The CDR3 covers 13 residues. CDR1 MNHNS and CDR2 SASEGT come from the germline V gene. V was trimmed by 8 bases and J by 2 bases, leaving 7 bases between them.

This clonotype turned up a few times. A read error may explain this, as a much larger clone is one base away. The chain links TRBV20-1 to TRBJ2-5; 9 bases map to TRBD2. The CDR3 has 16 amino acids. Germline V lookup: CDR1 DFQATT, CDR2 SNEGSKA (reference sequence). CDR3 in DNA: TGCGGTGCTTTCCGGGCGGTAGCGGGAGTCGCCGAGACCCAGTACTTC. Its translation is CGAFRAVAGVAETQYF.

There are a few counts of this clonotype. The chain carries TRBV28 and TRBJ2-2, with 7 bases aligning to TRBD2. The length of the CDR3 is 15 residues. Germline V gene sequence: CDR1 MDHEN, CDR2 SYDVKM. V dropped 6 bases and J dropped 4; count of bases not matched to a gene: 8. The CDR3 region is CASRTTGGSTGELFF. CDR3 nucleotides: TGTGCCAGCAGAACTACGGGGGGAAGCACCGGGGAGCTGTTTTTT.

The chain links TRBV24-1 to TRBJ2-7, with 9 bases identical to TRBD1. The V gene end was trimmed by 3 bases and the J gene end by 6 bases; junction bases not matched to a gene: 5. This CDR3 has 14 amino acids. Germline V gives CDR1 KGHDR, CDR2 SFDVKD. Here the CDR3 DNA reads TGTGCCACCAGTGATCCCGGGACAGGGTCCGAGCAGTACTTC. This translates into CATSDPGTGSEQYF.

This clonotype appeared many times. The CDR3 DNA is TGTGCCAGCAGCCAACCAGGTGACTATGGCTACACCTTC. Protein sequence: CASSQPGDYGYTF. V is TRBV3-1 and J is TRBJ1-2, with D unresolved. This CDR3 has 13 residues. CDR1 LGHDT and CDR2 YNNKEL come from the germline V gene (reference sequence). V lost 2 bases and J lost 3, with 7 bases in between.

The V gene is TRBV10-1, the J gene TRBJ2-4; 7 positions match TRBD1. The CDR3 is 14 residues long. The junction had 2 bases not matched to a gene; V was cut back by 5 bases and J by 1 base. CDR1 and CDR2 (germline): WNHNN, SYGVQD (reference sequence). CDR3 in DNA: TGCGCCAGCAGTACAGGGGTTGCCAAAAACATTCAGTACTTC. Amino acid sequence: CASSTGVAKNIQYF.

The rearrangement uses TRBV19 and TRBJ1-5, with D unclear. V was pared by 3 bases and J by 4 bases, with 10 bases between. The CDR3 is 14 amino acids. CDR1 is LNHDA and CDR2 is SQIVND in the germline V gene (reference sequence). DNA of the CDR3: TGTGCCAGTAGTATGGGGAAGGGAAATCAGCCCCAGCATTTT. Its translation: CASSMGKGNQPQHF.

CDR3: CASQRVIGLNSPLHF. CDR3 nucleotide sequence: TGTGCCAGCCAAAGGGTGATCGGTCTAAATTCACCCCTCCACTTT. The chain carries TRBV7-9 and TRBJ1-6; D gene unclear. The CDR3 covers 15 residues. The ends were cut back, 8 bases at V and 7 bases at J, with 18 bases in the middle. Germline CDR1 reads SEHNR; CDR2 reads FQNEAQ (reference sequence).

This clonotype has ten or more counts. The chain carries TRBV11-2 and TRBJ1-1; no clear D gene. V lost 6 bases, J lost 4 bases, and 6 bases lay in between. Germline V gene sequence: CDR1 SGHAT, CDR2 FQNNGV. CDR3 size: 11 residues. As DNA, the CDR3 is TGTGCCAGCAGAGACGGCACTGAAGCTTTCTTT. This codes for CASRDGTEAFF.

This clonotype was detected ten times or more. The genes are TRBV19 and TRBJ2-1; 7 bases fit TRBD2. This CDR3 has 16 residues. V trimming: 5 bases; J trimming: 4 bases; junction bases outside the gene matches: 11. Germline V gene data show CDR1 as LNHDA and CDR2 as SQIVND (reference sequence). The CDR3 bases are TGTGCCAGTAGTTCCACCGCGAGCGGGATTTACAATGAGCAGTTCTTC. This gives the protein CASSSTASGIYNEQFF.

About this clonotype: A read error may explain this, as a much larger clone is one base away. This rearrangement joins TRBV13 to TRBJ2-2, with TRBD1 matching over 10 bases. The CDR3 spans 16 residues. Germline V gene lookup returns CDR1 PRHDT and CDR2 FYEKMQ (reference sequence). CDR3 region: CASSADRGTNPGELFF. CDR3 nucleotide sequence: TGTGCCAGCAGCGCGGACAGGGGGACGAACCCCGGGGAGCTGTTTTTT.

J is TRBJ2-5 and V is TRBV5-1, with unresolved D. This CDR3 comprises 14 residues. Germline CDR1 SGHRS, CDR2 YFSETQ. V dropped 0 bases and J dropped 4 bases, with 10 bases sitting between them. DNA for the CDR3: TGCGCCAGCAGCTTGGAGCTGAGGTCAGAGACCCAGTACTTC. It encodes CASSLELRSETQYF.

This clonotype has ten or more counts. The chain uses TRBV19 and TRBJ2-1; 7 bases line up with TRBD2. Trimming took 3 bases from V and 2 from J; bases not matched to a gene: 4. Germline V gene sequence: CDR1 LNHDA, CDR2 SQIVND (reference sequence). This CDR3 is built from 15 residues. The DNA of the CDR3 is TGTGCCAGTAGTATGACCGGGAGGACCTACAATGAGCAGTTCTTC. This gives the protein CASSMTGRTYNEQFF. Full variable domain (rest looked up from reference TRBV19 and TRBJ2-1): DGGITQSPKYLFRKEGQNVTLSCEQNLNHDAMYWYRQDPGQGLRLIYYSQIVNDFQKGDIAEGYSVSREKKESFPLTVTSAQKNPTAFYLCASSMTGRTYNEQFFGPGTRLTVL.

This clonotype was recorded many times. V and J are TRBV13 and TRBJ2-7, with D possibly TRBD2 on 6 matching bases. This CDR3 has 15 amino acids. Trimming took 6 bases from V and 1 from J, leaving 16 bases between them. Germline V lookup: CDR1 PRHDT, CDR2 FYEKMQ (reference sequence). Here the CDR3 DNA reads TGTGCCAGCAGTTCCCCCCTCGCGGGATCCTACGAGCAGTACTTC. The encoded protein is CASSSPLAGSYEQYF. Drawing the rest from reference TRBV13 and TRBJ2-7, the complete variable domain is AAGVIQSPRHLIKEKRETATLKCYPIPRHDTVYWYQQGPGQDPQFLISFYEKMQSDKGSIPDRFSAQQFSDYHSELNMSSLELGDSALYFCASSSPLAGSYEQYFGPGTRLTVT.

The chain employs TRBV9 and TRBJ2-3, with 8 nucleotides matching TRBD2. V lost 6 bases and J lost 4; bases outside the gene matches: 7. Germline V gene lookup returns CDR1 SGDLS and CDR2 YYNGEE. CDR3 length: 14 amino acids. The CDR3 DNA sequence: TGTGCCAGCACGGGAGAAGCGGGAGCAGATACGCAGTATTTT. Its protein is CASTGEAGADTQYF.

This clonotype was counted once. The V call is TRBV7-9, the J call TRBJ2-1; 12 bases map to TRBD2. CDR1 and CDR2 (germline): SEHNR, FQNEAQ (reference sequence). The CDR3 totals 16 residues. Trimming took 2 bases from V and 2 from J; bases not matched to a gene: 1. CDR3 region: CASSLTSGRPYNEQFF. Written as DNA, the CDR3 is TGTGCCAGCAGCTTAACTAGCGGGAGGCCCTACAATGAGCAGTTCTTC.

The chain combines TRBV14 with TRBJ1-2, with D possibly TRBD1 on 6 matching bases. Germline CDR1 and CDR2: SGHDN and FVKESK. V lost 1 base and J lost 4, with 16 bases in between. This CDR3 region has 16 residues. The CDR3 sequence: CASSQGVTGDLYGYTF. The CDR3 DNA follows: TGTGCCAGCAGCCAAGGCGTGACAGGCGACCTCTATGGCTACACCTTC.